This entry features one TCR beta chain sequence. The assay was immunoSEQ multiplex PCR, and TCRdb's table has in-frame clones only and misses some. The table records roughly 2 million clones, approximately 96% of them present only once. The length of the CDR3 is 13 residues. Germline CDR1 reads GTSNPN; CDR2 reads SVGIG (reference sequence). V was shortened by 2 bases and J by 2 bases, with 9 bases between the two germline ends. This record comes from a study of shared clonotypes between healthy human individuals. This clonotype was sampled from a man in his late teens or twenties in good health. The sample comprised naive CD4+ T cells sorted from blood. Subset denoted: CD45RA+ positively selected. The chain carries TRBV30 and TRBJ1-1; the D is unclear. The CDR3 region is CAWSIAANTEAFF. CDR3 bases: TGTGCCTGGAGTATTGCAGCCAACACTGAAGCTTTCTTT.